These 5 T cell receptor beta chains originate from one sample sequenced in a study of blood T cell repertoires in COVID-19. TCRdb's table, derived via immunoSEQ multiplex PCR, lists solely in-frame clones and lacks some. Here the sample spans under 85,000 clones, about three quarters being singletons. Sequenced material: peripheral blood. These receptors all come from a human donor in a cohort sampled during active COVID-19.

The V gene is TRBV5-1, the J gene TRBJ2-6; 9 bases are a match to TRBD2. V shed 4 bases and J 2 bases; nucleotides not matched to a gene: 1. The germline V gene encodes CDR1 SGHRS and CDR2 YFSETQ. The CDR3 spans 15 residues. The CDR3 sequence: CASSGGGAGANVLTF. CDR3 coding DNA: TGCGCCAGCAGCGGCGGGGGGGCTGGGGCCAACGTCCTGACTTTC.

This clone has a handful of counts. The CDR3 sequence is CASSRRSSGGATYNEQFF. The DNA of the CDR3 is TGTGCCAGCAGCCGCCGTTCTAGCGGGGGGGCCACATACAATGAGCAGTTCTTC. The rearrangement joins TRBV16 to TRBJ2-1, with 12 bases fitting TRBD2. Germline trimming cut 4 bases from V and 4 bases from J; bases unmatched to any gene: 11. Germline V CDR1 and CDR2: KGHSY, FQNENV. The CDR3 covers 18 residues.

This chain connects TRBV5-1 to TRBJ1-1; TRBD1 agrees at 10 bases. The CDR3 totals 14 residues. V was pared by 4 bases and J by 5 bases, with 5 bases of the junction left unmatched. Germline loops: CDR1 SGHRS, CDR2 YFSETQ. CDR3: CASSQGTGETEAFF. The CDR3 nucleotides read TGCGCCAGCAGCCAGGGGACAGGGGAGACTGAAGCTTTCTTT. Combining the CDR3 with reference TRBV5-1 and TRBJ1-1 gives the whole variable domain KAGVTQTPRYLIKTRGQQVTLSCSPISGHRSVSWYQQTPGQGLQFLFEYFSETQRNKGNFPGRFSGRQFSNSRSEMNVSTLELGDSALYLCASSQGTGETEAFFGQGTRLTVV.

In this sample, this clone turned up a few times. This chain links TRBV3-1 (or the pseudogene TRBV3-2) with TRBJ2-7; D not resolved. Germline V CDR1 and CDR2: LGHDT, YNNKEL (reference sequence). This CDR3 region has 14 residues. V gave up 0 bases and J gave up 3 bases, with 9 bases separating them. The CDR3 nucleotides are TGTGCCAGCAGCCAAGACGGAAGACTCTACGAGCAGTACTTC. This sequence encodes CASSQDGRLYEQYF.

The V and J genes are TRBV18 and TRBJ2-2; a possible D gene is TRBD1 (5 bases). V shed 2 bases and J shed 4 bases, with 11 bases lying between them. Germline loops: CDR1 KGHSH, CDR2 LQKENI. CDR3 length: 15 amino acids. For the CDR3, the DNA is TGTGCCAGCTCACCAATCGGACACCGCACCGGGGAGCTGTTTTTT. The encoded protein is CASSPIGHRTGELFF.